The sequence of this T cell receptor (beta chain) was determined in a study of T-cell memory formation after mild COVID-19. Whole-study findings and limits: Clones that contracted from day 15 to 85 were balanced CD4/CD8, while later expanders leaned CD4+. Pre-infection memory contained some responding clones, which suggested that cross-reactive memory had joined. Researchers report contracting CD4+ clones mostly in CM and EM, with CD8+ clones in EMRA.

Of note for this clonotype: What it binds is not known.

Amplification by 5'RACE using constant-segment primers produced TCR alpha and TCR beta cDNA libraries that carried sample barcodes and UMIs. Each CDR3 protein gets one entry after TCRdb re-called the 5' RACE reads with MiXCR. The data show approximately 400,000 distinct CDR3 sequences, about 24% seen once. The V end was cut by 0 bases, the J end by 7 bases, with 11 bases between. The V gene's germline CDR1 is SGDLS and CDR2 YYNGEE. This CDR3 comprises 14 residues. Specimen: PBMCs or a T cell subset sorted from them (not recorded which). The V and J genes are TRBV9 and TRBJ2-1; possibly TRBD1 or TRBD2 for D (5 bases each). The sequence was collected from an adult woman who had mild COVID-19 (a few samples of this study predate the infection). Cell type and time point are not known. In DNA form, the CDR3 reads TGTGCCAGCAGCGTAGTGCTGGGGGAAAATGAGCAGTTCTTC. Its translation is CASSVVLGENEQFF. The entire variable domain, with the rest obtained from reference TRBV9 and TRBJ2-1, is as follows: DSGVTQTPKHLITATGQRVTLRCSPRSGDLSVYWYQQSLDQGLQFLIQYYNGEERAKGNILERFSAQQFPDLHSELNLSSLELGDSALYFCASSVVLGENEQFFGPGTRLTVL.